The 15 T cell receptor beta chains below all came from one sample that was sequenced in a study of early T cells in non-severe SARS-CoV-2 infection. TCRdb fed the 5' RACE reads into MiXCR, producing one record per CDR3 protein. Counted here are roughly 30,000 distinct CDR3 sequences, approximately 5.3% occurring once; the ten biggest clones make up 5% to 7.5%. Sequencing was performed on whole blood. The receptors derive from an adult who was a healthcare worker with PCR-confirmed SARS-CoV-2 infection or an uninfected control (not recorded which).

The rearrangement joins TRBV27 to TRBJ1-5, with 7 positions matching TRBD1. In germline, CDR1 is MNHEY, CDR2 SMNVEV (reference sequence). The CDR3 runs to 14 residues. The trim removed 6 bases at V and 3 bases at J, leaving 5 bases unmatched. This CDR3 is CASSLGTVNQPQHF. The CDR3 DNA reads TGTGCCAGCAGCCTAGGGACAGTCAATCAGCCCCAGCATTTT.

The chain links TRBV20-1 to TRBJ1-4; 7 nucleotides match TRBD1. The junction had 4 bases not matched to a gene; V was cut back by 4 bases and J by 5 bases. CDR1 DFQATT and CDR2 SNEGSKA come from the germline V gene (reference sequence). The CDR3 runs to 13 residues. Written as DNA, the CDR3 is TGCAGTGCTACGGGACAGCGGAATGAAAAACTGTTTTTT. Amino acids: CSATGQRNEKLFF.

This clonotype showed up just a few times. J is TRBJ2-2 and V is TRBV2; D uncertain. This CDR3 has 13 amino acids. Between the trimmed V and J ends, which lost 7 bases and 6 bases, there was a span of 12 bases. Looked up from germline, CDR1 is SNHLY and CDR2 is FYNNEI. This chain's CDR3 is CASKGFKAGELFF. The CDR3 bases are TGTGCCAGCAAGGGTTTTAAGGCCGGGGAGCTGTTTTTT.

This clonotype appeared a few times. The chain recombines TRBV20-1 with TRBJ2-7; D might be TRBD2 (6 bases). Trimming removed 4 bases at V and 0 bases at J, with 7 bases between. The CDR3 loop spans 12 amino acids. Germline-derived CDR1 and CDR2 are DFQATT and SNEGSKA (reference sequence). The CDR3 reads CSATSASYEQYF. CDR3 nucleotide sequence: TGCAGTGCTACTAGCGCCTCCTACGAGCAGTACTTC.

CDR3 coding DNA: TGCAGTGCTAGTAATGAGGCAAACATTCAGTACTTC. It translates to CSASNEANIQYF. The chain carries TRBV20-1 and TRBJ2-4, with unresolved D. There are 12 residues in the CDR3. The V gene's germline CDR1 is DFQATT and CDR2 SNEGSKA (reference sequence). V lost 3 bases and J lost 6, with 9 bases in between.

This clonotype was seen only a few times. This sequence joins TRBV9 and TRBJ1-1; D call uncertain. V was shortened by 0 bases and J by 4 bases, with 10 bases between the two germline ends. Germline V lookup: CDR1 SGDLS, CDR2 YYNGEE. CDR3 length equals 14 residues. The CDR3 spells CASSVGLGATEAFF. CDR3 nucleotide sequence: TGTGCCAGCAGCGTAGGATTGGGTGCCACTGAAGCTTTCTTT.

Relative to its sample, this clonotype is medium-sized (0.01 to 0.1%). The chain links TRBV7-9 to TRBJ2-1, with D possibly being TRBD2 (6 bases). The CDR3 is 16 residues long. Germline V gene lookup returns CDR1 SEHNR and CDR2 FQNEAQ (reference sequence). V was clipped by 4 bases and J by 5 bases, with 18 bases between them. The CDR3 is CASSSPPGVIHNEQFF. For the CDR3, the DNA is TGTGCCAGCAGCTCCCCTCCGGGAGTAATCCACAATGAGCAGTTCTTC.

This chain links TRBV10-3 with TRBJ2-7, with 9 bases identical to TRBD1. Germline values: CDR1 ENHRY, CDR2 SYGVKD. This CDR3 contains 16 residues. V lost 0 bases, J lost 2 bases, and 5 bases stayed unmatched. Here the CDR3 DNA reads TGTGCCATCAGTGAGTCGCCGGGACAGGGTCCCTACGAGCAGTACTTC. Its protein is CAISESPGQGPYEQYF.

This clonotype was seen at least ten times. The V gene is TRBV28, the J gene TRBJ2-7; no definite D call. Germline V CDR1 and CDR2: MDHEN, SYDVKM. The CDR3 spans 15 residues. Deletions cut 2 bases from V and 0 bases from J, with 11 bases between. The CDR3 nucleotides read TGTGCCAGCAGTTTACCTGGCCCGAGCTCCTACGAGCAGTACTTC. This codes for CASSLPGPSSYEQYF.

This clonotype has more than one count but fewer than ten. This chain uses TRBV20-1 with TRBJ2-1, with D perhaps being TRBD1 or TRBD2 (5 bases each). Germline V CDR1 and CDR2: DFQATT, SNEGSKA (reference sequence). CDR3 length equals 14 residues. V was clipped by 1 base and J by 9 bases, with 16 bases between them. CDR3 nucleotide sequence: TGCAGTGCTAGAGGTTATGGGGGAGCTGGTGAGCAGTTCTTC. This gives the protein CSARGYGGAGEQFF.

By frequency in the sample, this clonotype is medium-sized. The rearrangement uses TRBV20-1 and TRBJ1-1, with D unclear. The CDR3 totals 11 residues. Trimming took off 2 bases at V and 1 base at J, with 2 bases between the two ends. Germline V gene lookup returns CDR1 DFQATT and CDR2 SNEGSKA (reference sequence). CDR3 nucleotide sequence: TGCAGTGCTAGACAGAACACTGAAGCTTTCTTT. Translating gives CSARQNTEAFF.

This clonotype appeared a few times. V is TRBV10-3 and J is TRBJ2-3; 11 bases match TRBD2. V lost 4 bases and J lost 0; bases outside the gene matches: 0. Germline-derived CDR1 and CDR2 are ENHRY and SYGVKD. CDR3 length equals 15 residues. In DNA, the CDR3 is TGTGCCATCAGTGCTAGCGGGAGGAGCACAGATACGCAGTATTTT. This encodes CAISASGRSTDTQYF.

This clonotype has more than one count but fewer than ten. One end of the junction varies from germline; a read error may be responsible. This sequence joins TRBV20-1 and TRBJ1-6, with a tentative D call TRBD1 (5 bases). The CDR3 spans 15 residues. Germline V lookup: CDR1 DFQATT, CDR2 SNEGSKA (reference sequence). CDR3 nucleotides: TGCAGTGCTAGAGGCGGGACGGCCTCTAATTCAGCCCTCCACTTT. Translating it yields CSARGGTASNSALHF.

As concerns this clonotype: The junction and the germline gene differ at one end; a read error may be behind it. The rearrangement joins TRBV6-2 or TRBV6-3 to TRBJ2-2, with D perhaps given as TRBD1 or TRBD2 (5 bases each). Germline CDR1 and CDR2: MNHEY and SVGEGT. The CDR3 contains 15 residues. The CDR3 sequence is CTSSYSGRSPGELFF. The CDR3 DNA is TGTACCAGCAGTTACTCGGGACGATCCCCCGGGGAGCTGTTTTTT.

At least ten counts were recorded for this clonotype. The chain has TRBV10-3 and TRBJ2-7; 7 bases agree with TRBD2. The CDR3 loop spans 15 amino acids. In germline, CDR1 is ENHRY, CDR2 SYGVKD. V lost 6 bases, J lost 0 bases, and 8 bases stayed unmatched. The CDR3 region has the DNA TGTGCCATCAGGCCCGCCGGGACTACCTCCTACGAGCAGTACTTC. As protein: CAIRPAGTTSYEQYF.